A single sample gave rise to the 31 T cell receptor beta chains below, sequenced in a study of tumor-infiltrating lymphocytes in localized non-small cell lung cancer. Assay used: immunoSEQ multiplex PCR; TCRdb lists only in-frame clones, some missing. The table includes roughly 15,000 clones, around 84% detected once. Sequenced: uninvolved lung tissue not adjacent to the tumor. These receptors were taken from a human donor with non-small cell lung cancer.

The chain couples TRBV30 to TRBJ2-3; D perhaps matches TRBD2 (7 bases). Trimming shortened V by 5 bases and J by 4 bases, and 16 bases separated the two germline ends. This CDR3 region has 14 residues. CDR1 is GTSNPN and CDR2 is SVGIG in the germline V gene (reference sequence). The CDR3 reads CAWGRGARADTQYF. The CDR3 DNA reads TGTGCCTGGGGCCGGGGGGCGCGGGCAGATACGCAGTATTTT.

The rearrangement uses TRBV2 and TRBJ1-2, with TRBD1 as a possible D gene (6 bases). V lost 4 bases and J lost 8, with 14 bases in between. This CDR3 has 13 amino acids. Germline CDR1 reads SNHLY; CDR2 reads FYNNEI. The CDR3 spells CASSVRGGEGYTF. Written as DNA, the CDR3 is TGTGCCAGCAGTGTGAGAGGGGGTGAGGGCTACACCTTC.

The V gene is TRBV7-2, the J gene TRBJ1-1; D might be TRBD1 (5 bases). This CDR3 is built from 12 residues. Trimming took 3 bases from V and 7 from J, leaving 9 bases between them. Germline V gives CDR1 SGHTA, CDR2 FQGNSA. For the CDR3, the DNA is TGTGCCAGCAGCTTCCGGGGCCTTGAAGCTTTCTTT. Amino acids: CASSFRGLEAFF.

The V and J genes are TRBV2 and TRBJ1-1; D may be TRBD1 (5 bases). Deletions cut 6 bases from V and 3 bases from J, with 14 bases between. Germline V lookup: CDR1 SNHLY, CDR2 FYNNEI. CDR3 length equals 14 residues. This chain's CDR3 is CASSPGTQYTEAFF. The CDR3 nucleotides are TGTGCCAGCAGCCCCGGGACCCAGTACACTGAAGCTTTCTTT.

The chain couples TRBV5-1 to TRBJ2-2; D unresolved. Germline CDR1 reads SGHRS; CDR2 reads YFSETQ. This CDR3 is built from 15 residues. Trimming pared 2 bases from V and 2 bases from J, leaving 10 bases between. The CDR3 region is CASSLPGPNTGELFF. As DNA, the CDR3 is TGCGCCAGCAGCTTACCCGGGCCCAACACCGGGGAGCTGTTTTTT.

The rearrangement links TRBV21-1 to TRBJ2-5; TRBD2 reflects the table's D call only, with no check against the DNA. TRBV21-1 is a pseudogene segment. The CDR3 has 16 amino acids. This CDR3 reads CASSFRLAGGPETQYF. The CDR3 DNA reads TGTGCCAGCAGCTTTCGACTAGCGGGAGGGCCTGAGACCCAGTACTTC.

This rearrangement joins TRBV7-2 to TRBJ2-5; 8 positions agree with TRBD2. The ends lost 6 bases at V and 7 bases at J; junction bases unmatched: 7. Germline-derived CDR1 and CDR2 are SGHTA and FQGNSA. The CDR3 loop spans 13 amino acids. The CDR3 DNA sequence: TGTGCCAGCAGATTCACTAGCGGCGGGACCCAGTACTTC. The encoded protein is CASRFTSGGTQYF.

This clone was observed a single time. This chain links TRBV5-1 with TRBJ1-4; D may be TRBD1 (5 bases). The length of the CDR3 is 16 residues. Per the germline V gene, CDR1 is SGHRS and CDR2 is YFSETQ. V was pared by 3 bases and J by 4 bases, with 16 bases between. In nucleotides, the CDR3 is TGCGCCAGCAGCTCACCTGAAGACAGATTTAATGAAAAACTGTTTTTT. It specifies CASSSPEDRFNEKLFF.

V is TRBV5-6 and J is TRBJ2-5; 16 positions agree with TRBD2. The CDR3 has 17 amino acids. V dropped 4 bases and J dropped 5; count of bases not matched to a gene: 8. Germline V gene data show CDR1 as SGHDT and CDR2 as YYEEEE. In nucleotides, the CDR3 is TGTGCCAGCAGCCAGGGACTAGCGGGAGGGCCTTGGGAGACCCAGTACTTC. It codes for CASSQGLAGGPWETQYF.

The genes are TRBV6-4 and TRBJ1-2; maybe TRBD1 (6 bases). The CDR3 is 15 residues long. Germline values: CDR1 MRHNA, CDR2 SNTAGT. V was shortened by 0 bases and J by 5 bases, with 13 bases between the two germline ends. CDR3 nucleotides: TGTGCCAGCAGTGACTCGGGGGAGGGGGTGTATGGCTACACCTTC. Encoded protein: CASSDSGEGVYGYTF.

The chain is built from TRBV2 and TRBJ2-7; D unclear. The CDR3 loop spans 12 amino acids. Germline CDR1 and CDR2: SNHLY and FYNNEI. Trimming removed 4 bases at V and 3 bases at J, with 7 bases between. The CDR3 DNA is TGTGCCAGCAGTGGGGCCAACTACGAGCAGTACTTC. As protein: CASSGANYEQYF.

By share of the sample, this clone is medium-sized. The chain uses TRBV10-3 and TRBJ2-7; TRBD1 matches 8 bases. In germline, CDR1 is ENHRY, CDR2 SYGVKD. With 0 bases clipped from V and 6 bases from J, the junction kept 10 bases outside the gene matches. The CDR3 extends over 16 amino acids. The CDR3 loop is CAISESFGQGAPEQYF. CDR3 DNA sequence: TGTGCCATCAGTGAGTCATTCGGGCAGGGGGCACCCGAGCAGTACTTC.

The gene calls are TRBV5-6 and TRBJ2-3; D not resolved. Germline-derived CDR1 and CDR2 are SGHDT and YYEEEE. The CDR3 totals 13 residues. V shed 2 bases and J shed 2 bases, with 6 bases lying between them. CDR3 region: CASSFGPTDTQYF. The CDR3 DNA follows: TGTGCCAGCAGCTTCGGGCCCACAGATACGCAGTATTTT.

This chain uses TRBV4-1 with TRBJ2-3; 12 positions agree with TRBD2. V trimming: 3 bases; J trimming: 0 bases; junction bases outside the gene matches: 1. Germline values: CDR1 MGHRA, CDR2 YSYEKL. The CDR3 totals 16 residues. CDR3 nucleotide sequence: TGCGCCAGCAGCCAGGGACTAGCGGGTAGCACAGATACGCAGTATTTT. Translation: CASSQGLAGSTDTQYF.

The V call is TRBV5-1, the J call TRBJ2-3; perhaps TRBD2 as D (6 bases). Germline assignment: CDR1 SGHRS and CDR2 YFSETQ. Trimming shortened V by 3 bases and J by 5 bases, and 16 bases separated the two germline ends. CDR3 length equals 15 residues. The CDR3 reads CASSSGTVLGDTQYF. CDR3 DNA: TGCGCCAGCAGCTCCGGGACTGTATTAGGAGATACGCAGTATTTT.

V is TRBV5-1 and J is TRBJ1-5; D may be TRBD1 (5 bases). The germline gives CDR1 SGHRS, CDR2 YFSETQ. Trimming removed 4 bases at V and 4 bases at J, with 12 bases between. The CDR3 runs 14 residues. The CDR3 loop reads CASSPGTVNQPQHF. The CDR3 DNA follows: TGCGCCAGCAGCCCGGGGACGGTGAATCAGCCCCAGCATTTT.

To note about this clone: The sample holds other DNA sequences that translate to the same CDR3. The chain carries TRBV12-5 and TRBJ2-5; 7 nucleotides line up with TRBD1. Losses at the gene ends were 3 bases for V and 4 bases for J; bases not matched to a gene: 5. Germline V gene lookup returns CDR1 LGHNT and CDR2 FRNRAP. CDR3 length: 14 residues. CDR3 DNA: TGTGCTAGTGGTTTAGGGCAGGGGGTAGAGACCCAGTACTTC. Protein sequence: CASGLGQGVETQYF.

The chain couples TRBV7-2 to TRBJ2-1; TRBD1 might be the D (6 bases). V was shortened by 5 bases and J by 4 bases, with 9 bases between the two germline ends. The CDR3 totals 13 residues. Germline assignment: CDR1 SGHTA and CDR2 FQGNSA. CDR3 coding DNA: TGTGCCAGCAGCGGACAGAAATACAATGAGCAGTTCTTC. As protein: CASSGQKYNEQFF.

The J gene is TRBJ2-7, the V gene TRBV5-4; the D gene could be TRBD1 or TRBD2 (7 bases each). Trimming pared 7 bases from V and 2 bases from J, leaving 19 bases between. The CDR3 has 15 residues. CDR1 is SGHNT, CDR2 YYREEE, per germline (reference sequence). The CDR3 loop is CASGGGRTGPYEQYF. The CDR3 DNA reads as TGTGCCAGCGGCGGGGGTAGGACAGGCCCCTACGAGCAGTACTTC.

The chain uses TRBV2 and TRBJ1-1; 7 bases fit TRBD1. V shed 5 bases, J shed 0 bases, and the junction held 6 bases outside the gene matches. The CDR3 length is 15 residues. Germline-derived CDR1 and CDR2 are SNHLY and FYNNEI. The CDR3 reads CASSMTGNMNTEAFF. Here the CDR3 DNA reads TGTGCCAGCAGTATGACAGGGAACATGAACACTGAAGCTTTCTTT.

The chain recombines TRBV7-2 with TRBJ1-4; tentatively, D is TRBD1 (5 bases). The CDR3 runs to 15 residues. CDR1 and CDR2 from the germline V gene are SGHTA and FQGNSA. Between the trimmed V and J ends, which lost 5 bases and 4 bases, there was a span of 14 bases. The CDR3 region is CASSPVGQSNEKLFF. DNA of the CDR3: TGTGCCAGCAGCCCCGTGGGGCAAAGTAATGAAAAACTGTTTTTT.

The chain combines TRBV6-1 with TRBJ1-1; D remains ambiguous. This CDR3 comprises 13 residues. The ends were cut back, 7 bases at V and 2 bases at J, with 11 bases in the middle. Germline assignment: CDR1 MNHNS and CDR2 SASEGT. The CDR3 sequence is CASIRSDNTEAFF. The CDR3 DNA sequence: TGTGCCAGCATAAGGTCAGACAACACTGAAGCTTTCTTT.

V gene TRBV30 combines with J gene TRBJ2-6, with D possibly being TRBD2 (6 bases). The CDR3 loop spans 15 amino acids. Germline CDR1 is GTSNPN and CDR2 is SVGIG (reference sequence). V lost 2 bases to trimming and J lost 1 base, with 9 bases between them. DNA of the CDR3: TGTGCCTGGAGTCTCGGAGGGTCTGGGGCCAACGTCCTGACTTTC. Translated: CAWSLGGSGANVLTF.

The V and J genes are TRBV5-1 and TRBJ2-7, with D maybe TRBD1 (7 bases). The CDR3 is 15 amino acids. Between the trimmed V and J ends, which lost 4 bases and 6 bases, there was a span of 20 bases. The germline gives CDR1 SGHRS, CDR2 YFSETQ. The CDR3 sequence: CASSPPGGGASEQYF. DNA for the CDR3: TGCGCCAGCAGCCCCCCCGGAGGGGGCGCCTCCGAGCAGTACTTC. Looking up the rest from reference TRBV5-1 and TRBJ2-7 gives the full variable domain: KAGVTQTPRYLIKTRGQQVTLSCSPISGHRSVSWYQQTPGQGLQFLFEYFSETQRNKGNFPGRFSGRQFSNSRSEMNVSTLELGDSALYLCASSPPGGGASEQYFGPGTRLTVT.

The chain uses TRBV5-1 and TRBJ1-2, with a weak D call TRBD1 (6 bases). Deletions cut 4 bases from V and 5 bases from J, with 12 bases between. The CDR3 consists of 13 residues. Looked up from germline, CDR1 is SGHRS and CDR2 is YFSETQ. CDR3 sequence reads: CASSQDSEYGYTF. The CDR3 region has the DNA TGCGCCAGCAGCCAGGACAGTGAGTATGGCTACACCTTC.

This chain uses TRBV7-9 with TRBJ2-7, with TRBD2 identical over 7 bases. V shed 4 bases and J 5 bases; nucleotides not matched to a gene: 8. The germline gives CDR1 SEHNR, CDR2 FQNEAQ (reference sequence). The CDR3 length is 14 residues. CDR3 nucleotides: TGTGCCAGCAGCTATGAGACTAGCATCCACGAGCAGTACTTC. Encoded protein: CASSYETSIHEQYF. The full variable domain, its missing parts supplied by reference TRBV7-9 and TRBJ2-7, is DTGVSQNPRHKITKRGQNVTFRCDPISEHNRLYWYRQTLGQGPEFLTYFQNEAQLEKSRLLSDRFSAERPKGSFSTLEIQRTEQGDSAMYLCASSYETSIHEQYFGPGTRLTVT.

The CDR3 here is CASSLGEGKPQHF. The DNA of the CDR3 is TGTGCCAGCAGCTTGGGGGAGGGTAAGCCCCAGCATTTT. The chain employs TRBV5-5 and TRBJ1-5; D is undetermined. This CDR3 region has 13 residues. Between the trimmed V and J ends, which lost 0 bases and 8 bases, there was a span of 9 bases. Germline CDR1 SGHKS, CDR2 YYEKEE (reference sequence).

This rearrangement joins TRBV6-6 to TRBJ2-5, with a possible D match to TRBD2 (6 bases). CDR1 is MNHNY, CDR2 SVGAGI, per germline (reference sequence). Trimming pared 2 bases from V and 2 bases from J, leaving 12 bases between. CDR3 length: 15 amino acids. CDR3 loop: CASSYGRGIQETQYF. In DNA form, the CDR3 reads TGTGCCAGCAGTTACGGTCGGGGGATACAAGAGACCCAGTACTTC.

The chain couples TRBV20-1 to TRBJ2-7; TRBD1 matches 10 bases. Unmatched junction bases numbered 3, after V lost 7 bases and J lost 6 bases. Germline V gene lookup returns CDR1 DFQATT and CDR2 SNEGSKA (reference sequence). This CDR3 is 11 amino acids long. As DNA, the CDR3 is TGCAGTGTCGACAGGGGGCTCGAGCAGTACTTC. Translating gives CSVDRGLEQYF.

This clone ranks as medium-sized. The genes are TRBV30 and TRBJ1-4, with 7 bases that match TRBD1. The J segment lost 8 bases and the V segment lost 2 bases, leaving 11 bases of the junction unmatched. The CDR3 has 15 amino acids. Germline assignment: CDR1 GTSNPN and CDR2 SVGIG (reference sequence). The CDR3: CAWSKLRTGKEKLFF. The CDR3, as DNA: TGTGCCTGGAGTAAACTAAGGACAGGAAAAGAAAAACTGTTTTTT.

The chain joins TRBV14 to TRBJ2-1; D is perhaps TRBD2 (5 bases). Germline CDR1 and CDR2: SGHDN and FVKESK. The CDR3 has 20 amino acids. V lost 1 base to trimming and J lost 0 bases, with 22 bases between them. CDR3 nucleotide sequence: TGTGCCAGCAGCCAAGCCTCGTCGGGTTACAGCGGTAGCTCCTACAATGAGCAGTTCTTC. Amino acids: CASSQASSGYSGSSYNEQFF.